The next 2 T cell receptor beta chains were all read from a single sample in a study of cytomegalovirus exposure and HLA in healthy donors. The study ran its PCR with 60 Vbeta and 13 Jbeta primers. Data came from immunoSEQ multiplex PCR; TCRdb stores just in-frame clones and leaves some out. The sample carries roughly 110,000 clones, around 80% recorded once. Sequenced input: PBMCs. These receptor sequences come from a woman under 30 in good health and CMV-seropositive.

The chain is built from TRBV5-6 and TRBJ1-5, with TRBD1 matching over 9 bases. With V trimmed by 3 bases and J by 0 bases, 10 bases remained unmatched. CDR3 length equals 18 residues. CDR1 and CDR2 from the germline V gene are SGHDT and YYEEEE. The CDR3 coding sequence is TGTGCCAGCAGCTCCACAGGGGGCTGGGGTTATAGCAATCAGCCCCAGCATTTT. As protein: CASSSTGGWGYSNQPQHF.

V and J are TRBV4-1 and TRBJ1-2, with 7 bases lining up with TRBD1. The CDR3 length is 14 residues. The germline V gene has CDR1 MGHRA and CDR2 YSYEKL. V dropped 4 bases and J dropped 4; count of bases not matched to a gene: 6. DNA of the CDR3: TGCGCCAGCAGCCGAGAGACAGGGTCCTATGGCTACACCTTC. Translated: CASSRETGSYGYTF.